This TCR beta chain was sequenced for a study of shared clonotypes between healthy human individuals. Across the study: The study enrolled two women and three men aged 18 to 49.

For unsorted samples, genomic DNA was extracted from tens of millions of PBMCs. Clones were sequenced by immunoSEQ multiplex PCR, and TCRdb holds only the in-frame ones, with some missing. The sample comprises about 480,000 clones, 60% to 80% of which are singletons, and approximately 12% rests with the top ten. In germline, CDR1 is KGHSH, CDR2 LQKENI. This CDR3 region has 15 residues. J lost 6 bases, V lost 5 bases, and 10 bases had no gene match. Source material: PBMCs. This clonotype originated in a woman in her 40s in good health. Some clones in this sample may be carry-over from other donors' samples. This chain links TRBV18 with TRBJ1-5; 7 positions agree with TRBD1. CDR3 coding DNA: TGTGCCAGCTCATCGCAGACAGGGATCGGTCAGCCCCAGCATTTT. Protein product: CASSSQTGIGQPQHF.